Sequencing of this T cell receptor (beta chain) was carried out in a study of CD8 T cells in Susac syndrome. Study-level findings and limits: The study's TCR sequencing and HLA analysis drew on a certain number of individuals. That number was acknowledged as relatively small.

The study used treatment-naive patients who had stable or active relapsing-remitting disease as multiple sclerosis controls. This clonotype was recorded a few times. Its target is unknown. RNA totalling about 0.5 to 1 ug underwent reverse transcription with random hexamers. The immunoSEQ assay covered 54 Vbeta and 13 Jbeta segments for CDR3. TCRdb re-called the immunoSEQ multiplex PCR reads through MiXCR, storing one row per CDR3 protein. The table lists more than 200,000 distinct CDR3 sequences, around 93% of them singletons, with less than 0.075% in the top ten. The CDR3 has 16 residues. The germline gives CDR1 MNHNS, CDR2 SASEGT. The junction had 14 bases not matched to a gene; V was cut back by 5 bases and J by 8 bases.

The specimen was CD4+ T cells from PBMCs. V is TRBV6-1 and J is TRBJ1-4; 7 bases fit TRBD1. This sequence was found in a human donor with multiple sclerosis. The CDR3 sequence is CASSSRGTVPGEKLFF. CDR3 DNA: TGTGCCAGCAGTAGCCGGGGGACAGTCCCTGGAGAAAAACTGTTTTTT.